One sample yielded the 14 T cell receptor beta chains listed below, sequenced in a study of CD8+CD57+ T cells in acquired aplastic anemia. Profiling of TCR beta VDJ combinations and CDR3 sequences used genomic DNA as template. Each CDR3 protein is one row after TCRdb ran MiXCR on the reads. This sample yields about 160,000 distinct CDR3 sequences, of which about 48% are seen a single time; over 0.95% belongs to the top ten. Input material: sorted CD4+, CD8+, or CD8+CD57+ T cells (not recorded which) from PBMCs. These receptors originate from a human donor in good health.

The chain uses TRBV14 and TRBJ1-2, with D maybe TRBD1 (6 bases). Trimming left V 0 bases short and J 2 bases short, with 22 bases between. CDR1 and CDR2 from the germline V gene are SGHDN and FVKESK. CDR3 length equals 19 residues. CDR3 amino acids: CASSQEEGELVTGNYGYTF. The CDR3 nucleotides read TGTGCCAGCAGCCAAGAAGAAGGAGAACTAGTGACAGGAAACTATGGCTACACCTTC.

The rearrangement joins TRBV5-5 to TRBJ1-2, with 9 bases that match TRBD1. The V gene end was trimmed by 4 bases and the J gene end by 9 bases; junction bases not matched to a gene: 10. There are 14 residues in the CDR3. CDR1 is SGHKS and CDR2 is YYEKEE in the germline V gene (reference sequence). The CDR3 is CASSRQGQGVRYTF. CDR3 nucleotide sequence: TGTGCCAGCAGCCGCCAGGGACAGGGCGTGCGCTACACCTTC.

The chain joins TRBV20-1 to TRBJ2-6; D is possibly TRBD2 (5 bases). Per germline, CDR1 DFQATT and CDR2 SNEGSKA (reference sequence). The CDR3 totals 13 residues. V lost 6 bases and J lost 0, with 6 bases in between. CDR3 coding DNA: TGCAGTGCCCGGGGCTCTGGGGCCAACGTCCTGACTTTC. Amino acid sequence: CSARGSGANVLTF.

This clonotype was found a few times. With a much larger clone just one base away, this may be a read error. The gene calls are TRBV9 and TRBJ1-2; no definite D call. CDR3 length: 15 residues. CDR1 is SGDLS and CDR2 is YYNGEE in the germline V gene. The CDR3 region is CASTTGRTGYHGHTF. CDR3 in DNA: TGTGCCAGCACTACCGGACGAACGGGGTATCATGGCCACACCTTC.

For this clonotype: At one boundary the junction diverges from the germline segment, which might be a read error. This chain connects TRBV10-3 to TRBJ1-5, with TRBD1 as a possible D gene (5 bases). This CDR3 has 16 residues. Germline values: CDR1 ENHRY, CDR2 SYGVKD. The CDR3 reads CAIASRGTGYNEPQHF. CDR3 in DNA: TGTGCCATTGCCTCGAGGGGAACGGGGTACAATGAGCCCCAGCATTTT.

V usage is TRBV24-1 and J usage is TRBJ2-3; tentative D call: TRBD2 (6 bases). Between the trimmed V and J ends, which lost 4 bases and 1 base, there was a span of 20 bases. The CDR3 runs 18 residues. CDR1 and CDR2 (germline): KGHDR, SFDVKD. CDR3 sequence: CATSDRAYSGDGTDTQYF. In DNA, the CDR3 is TGTGCCACCAGTGACCGAGCCTATAGCGGAGATGGCACAGATACGCAGTATTTT.

This clonotype has a single count. The V and J genes are TRBV10-3 and TRBJ2-7, with 8 bases lining up with TRBD1. In germline, CDR1 is ENHRY, CDR2 SYGVKD. V lost 11 bases, J lost 5 bases, and 11 bases stayed unmatched. This CDR3 is 13 amino acids long. CDR3 in amino acids: CASSGGQGDEQYF. The CDR3, as DNA: TGTGCCTCATCAGGAGGACAGGGCGACGAGCAGTACTTC.

The rearrangement uses TRBV7-2 and TRBJ2-5; 9 bases are a match to TRBD2. V was pared by 7 bases and J by 5 bases, with 5 bases of the junction left unmatched. Germline V gives CDR1 SGHTA, CDR2 FQGNSA. This CDR3 is built from 13 residues. The CDR3 DNA sequence: TGTGCCAGCAACGGCGGGGGGGCGGAGACCCAGTACTTC. Translated, it gives CASNGGGAETQYF.

This clonotype has more than one count but fewer than ten. A much more abundant neighbour one base away suggests this may be a read error. The rearrangement uses TRBV12-3 or TRBV12-4 and TRBJ2-7, with unresolved D. The CDR3 runs 13 residues. V lost 4 bases, J lost 0 bases, and 7 bases lay in between. The DNA of the CDR3 is TGTGCCAGCAGTTACGCCTACTCCTACGAGCAGTACTTC. Its translation is CASSYAYSYEQYF.

This clonotype was counted between two and nine times. The chain links TRBV2 to TRBJ2-1; weak D call: TRBD1 (5 bases). The germline V gene encodes CDR1 SNHLY and CDR2 FYNNEI. Trimming left V 0 bases short and J 1 base short, with 10 bases between. This CDR3 is 16 amino acids long. This CDR3 is CASSEAWGGSYNEQFF. CDR3 in DNA: TGTGCCAGCAGTGAAGCTTGGGGCGGTTCCTACAATGAGCAGTTCTTC.

There are many counts of this clonotype. The V and J genes are TRBV6-5 and TRBJ1-1; D not resolved. This CDR3 contains 12 residues. Germline V lookup: CDR1 MNHEY, CDR2 SVGAGI. The ends were cut back, 4 bases at V and 8 bases at J, with 11 bases in the middle. The CDR3 is CASSWTQAEAFF. As DNA, the CDR3 is TGTGCCAGCAGTTGGACTCAGGCGGAAGCTTTCTTT.

This chain links TRBV10-3 with TRBJ1-2; TRBD1 might be the D (6 bases). CDR3 length: 14 residues. Germline V gives CDR1 ENHRY, CDR2 SYGVKD. The V gene lost 2 bases and the J gene lost 3 bases, with 10 bases spanning the gap. CDR3 loop: CAISEDRRDYGYTF. As DNA, the CDR3 is TGTGCCATCAGTGAGGACAGGAGGGACTATGGCTACACCTTC.

In the case of this clonotype: A much larger clone differs from this one at a single base, so this may be a read error. The CDR3 sequence: CASSSGGGSGDTIYF. The CDR3 bases are TGTGCCAGCAGCTCCGGAGGGGGCTCTGGAGACACCATATATTTT. V gene TRBV7-9 combines with J gene TRBJ1-3, with 7 bases fitting TRBD1. The length of the CDR3 is 15 residues. From germline, CDR1 is SEHNR and CDR2 FQNEAQ (reference sequence).

This clonotype was detected many times. In DNA form, the CDR3 reads TGTGCCAGCAGCTCGGGACTAGCAACCGGGGAGCTGTTTTTT. Translating it yields CASSSGLATGELFF. The chain combines TRBV11-1 with TRBJ2-2; 9 nucleotides match TRBD2. Germline V lookup: CDR1 SGHAT, CDR2 FQDESV (reference sequence). V shed 4 bases and J 5 bases; nucleotides not matched to a gene: 2. The CDR3 covers 14 residues.